Below, 27 T cell receptor beta chains from the same sample are listed, as sequenced in a study of blood T cells in healthy people across ages. Together with a sample-barcoded 5' primer, a J-beta primer mix was included in a second PCR lasting roughly 7 to 11 cycles. One entry per CDR3 protein results from TCRdb running MiXCR on the 5' RACE reads. Seen here are 1.5 million or so distinct CDR3 sequences, about 42% observed once, and the top ten hold about 3.8%. The sample was blood. Every receptor here comes from a woman between 18 and 30 years old in good health.

V is TRBV12-3 or TRBV12-4 and J is TRBJ2-7, with D uncertain. Trimming removed 8 bases at V and 2 bases at J, with 13 bases between. This CDR3 has 13 residues. CDR3 amino acids: CASAEPKTYEQYF. The CDR3 DNA follows: TGTGCCAGCGCGGAACCCAAGACCTACGAGCAGTACTTC.

This chain connects TRBV5-1 to TRBJ2-7; the D is unclear. V was pared by 0 bases and J by 4 bases, with 8 bases between. The CDR3 has 13 amino acids. Germline V gives CDR1 SGHRS, CDR2 YFSETQ. The CDR3 DNA reads as TGCGCCAGCAGCTTGGGAGAGAAATACGAGCAGTACTTC. It encodes CASSLGEKYEQYF.

The V call is TRBV5-1, the J call TRBJ2-1; 11 bases are a match to TRBD2. Germline CDR1 and CDR2: SGHRS and YFSETQ. V trimming: 0 bases; J trimming: 6 bases; junction bases outside the gene matches: 2. The CDR3 sequence is 15 residues long. CDR3 nucleotides: TGCGCCAGCAGCTTGGTGGGACTAGCGGTCAATGAGCAGTTCTTC. It translates to CASSLVGLAVNEQFF.

The chain uses TRBV7-8 and TRBJ2-1; no reliable D call. This CDR3 is 13 amino acids long. CDR1 is SGHVS and CDR2 is FQNEAQ in the germline V gene. V was trimmed by 5 bases and J by 3 bases, leaving 8 bases between them. CDR3 DNA sequence: TGTGCCAGCAGCGTTACACTCTACAATGAGCAGTTCTTC. Its translation is CASSVTLYNEQFF. Full variable domain (rest looked up from reference TRBV7-8 and TRBJ2-1): GAGVSQSPRYKVAKRGQDVALRCDPISGHVSLFWYQQALGQGPEFLTYFQNEAQLDKSGLPSDRFFAERPEGSVSTLKIQRTQQEDSAVYLCASSVTLYNEQFFGPGTRLTVL.

The genes are TRBV4-3 and TRBJ1-4; D remains ambiguous. Germline V gives CDR1 LGHNA, CDR2 YSLEER. Trimming removed 6 bases at V and 8 bases at J, with 13 bases between. The CDR3 consists of 13 residues. CDR3 coding DNA: TGCGCCAGCAGGGCGATTCCGGGGGAAAAACTGTTTTTT. It encodes CASRAIPGEKLFF.

The rearrangement links TRBV30 to TRBJ1-1; TRBD1 might be the D (6 bases). V gave up 0 bases and J gave up 7 bases, with 9 bases separating them. Germline values: CDR1 GTSNPN, CDR2 SVGIG (reference sequence). The CDR3 extends over 12 amino acids. CDR3 DNA: TGTGCCTGGAGTGTACAGGGAAATGAAGCTTTCTTT. This gives the protein CAWSVQGNEAFF.

The chain combines TRBV12-3 or TRBV12-4 with TRBJ1-4; possible D gene TRBD1, 5 bases. This CDR3 contains 13 residues. Trimming removed 3 bases from V and 8 bases from J, with 10 bases in between. The CDR3 DNA follows: TGTGCCAGCAGTTTTGTGAGGGGAGAAAAACTGTTTTTT. Protein: CASSFVRGEKLFF.

With regard to this clonotype: The junction shows a germline mismatch at one end, possibly a read error. The chain recombines TRBV12-5 with TRBJ2-3; 14 bases are a match to TRBD2. Germline loops: CDR1 LGHNT, CDR2 FRNRAP. This CDR3 is 16 amino acids long. The CDR3 sequence is CASGWGTSGSTETQYF. CDR3 bases: TGTGCTAGTGGTTGGGGGACTAGCGGGAGCACAGAGACGCAGTATTTT.

The chain uses TRBV4-3 and TRBJ2-7; 10 bases are a match to TRBD2. Trimming cost V 0 bases and J 5 bases; bases outside gene matches: 10. This CDR3 region has 17 residues. Germline V gene lookup returns CDR1 LGHNA and CDR2 YSLEER. Written as DNA, the CDR3 is TGCGCCAGCAGCCAAGATCTTCGGGGAACTAGCGGGGACGAGCAGTACTTC. Its translation: CASSQDLRGTSGDEQYF.

This clonotype was detected a few times. The CDR3, as DNA: TGCAGTGCTAGAGATCGGTCCAATGAGCAGTTCTTC. This translates into CSARDRSNEQFF. The V and J genes are TRBV20-1 and TRBJ2-1; no reliable D call. Trimming removed 0 bases from V and 6 bases from J, with 6 bases in between. CDR1 is DFQATT and CDR2 is SNEGSKA in the germline V gene (reference sequence). The CDR3 runs to 12 residues.

The rearrangement uses TRBV12-3 or TRBV12-4 and TRBJ1-5; 7 nucleotides line up with TRBD1. This CDR3 contains 13 residues. V lost 7 bases to trimming and J lost 6 bases; unmatched junction nucleotides: 6. This CDR3 reads CASTPGGGQPQHF. CDR3 DNA: TGTGCCAGCACCCCAGGGGGGGGTCAGCCCCAGCATTTT.

This clonotype was seen only once. The rearrangement joins TRBV24-1 to TRBJ2-5; the D gene is possibly TRBD1 (6 bases). Near its end, the DNA agrees better with TRBJ2-4, so the J call may be wrong. The CDR3 runs 13 residues. Germline assignment: CDR1 KGHDR and CDR2 SFDVKD. The CDR3 here is CATSDTGMNIQYF. In DNA form, the CDR3 reads TGTGCCACCAGTGATACAGGGATGAACATTCAGTACTTC.

CDR3 DNA sequence: TGTGCCAGCAGCAAAGCGCCAGGGGGCGTTCCTGGGGCCAACGTCCTGACTTTC. This encodes CASSKAPGGVPGANVLTF. The chain uses TRBV21-1 and TRBJ2-6; the table's D call of TRBD1 was not tested on the DNA. TRBV21-1 is flagged as a pseudogene. This CDR3 has 18 amino acids.

This clonotype was found a few times. CDR3 sequence (DNA): TGCGCCAGCAGCTTGAGCGGGAGCGCCTACAATGAGCAGTTCTTC. It translates to CASSLSGSAYNEQFF. The chain combines TRBV5-1 with TRBJ2-1; TRBD2 agrees at 8 bases. With V trimmed by 1 base and J by 2 bases, 2 bases remained unmatched. Germline lookup yields CDR1 SGHRS and CDR2 YFSETQ. CDR3 length: 15 residues.

The genes are TRBV14 and TRBJ1-1, with 8 bases aligning to TRBD1. CDR3 size: 14 residues. Germline CDR1 and CDR2: SGHDN and FVKESK. V lost 4 bases to trimming and J lost 7 bases; unmatched junction nucleotides: 8. For the CDR3, the DNA is TGTGCCAGCAGCCGTGACAGGGGTCGCGGTGAAGCTTTCTTT. Its translation: CASSRDRGRGEAFF.

The J gene is TRBJ1-1, the V gene TRBV4-3, with TRBD1 matching 7 bases. J lost 8 bases, V lost 2 bases, and 11 bases had no gene match. CDR3 length: 15 residues. Germline CDR1 reads LGHNA; CDR2 reads YSLEER. In DNA, the CDR3 is TGCGCCAGCAGCCAAAGGAGCGGACAGGCGGAAGAAGCTTTCTTT. Translating gives CASSQRSGQAEEAFF.

The CDR3 is CASTPLDPPDYGYTF. CDR3 bases: TGTGCCAGCACCCCTCTTGACCCTCCCGACTATGGCTACACCTTC. This sequence joins TRBV12-3 or TRBV12-4 and TRBJ1-2; no reliable D call. This CDR3 comprises 15 residues. With 7 bases removed from V and 3 bases from J, the gap between germline ends came to 18 bases.

The rearrangement uses TRBV15 and TRBJ2-2, with D uncertain. This CDR3 is 15 amino acids long. V lost 1 base, J lost 1 base, and 7 bases lay in between. Germline CDR1 reads LNHNV; CDR2 reads YYDKDF (reference sequence). The CDR3 region is CATSRAKGNTGELFF. In DNA form, the CDR3 reads TGTGCCACCAGCAGAGCCAAGGGGAACACCGGGGAGCTGTTTTTT.

This clonotype has only one observation. V usage is TRBV3-1 and J usage is TRBJ2-3, with TRBD2 matching 7 bases. The CDR3 is made up of 15 amino acids. V shed 4 bases and J 4 bases; nucleotides not matched to a gene: 8. Germline V gene sequence: CDR1 LGHDT, CDR2 YNNKEL (reference sequence). The CDR3 reads CASSRRESRSDTQYF. The CDR3 nucleotides read TGTGCCAGCAGCCGGCGGGAGAGTAGGTCAGATACGCAGTATTTT.

The chain uses TRBV7-9 and TRBJ1-5; D not certain. With 5 bases removed from V and 5 bases from J, the gap between germline ends came to 7 bases. The germline CDR1 and CDR2 sequences are SEHNR and FQNEAQ (reference sequence). The CDR3 is 12 residues long. The CDR3 reads CASSRDDQPQHF. The CDR3 coding sequence is TGTGCCAGCAGCAGGGATGATCAGCCCCAGCATTTT.

The chain carries TRBV27 and TRBJ1-5; D gene ambiguous. With 4 bases removed from V and 0 bases from J, the gap between germline ends came to 16 bases. Germline CDR1 reads MNHEY; CDR2 reads SMNVEV (reference sequence). The length of the CDR3 is 17 residues. As DNA, the CDR3 is TGTGCCAGCAGTTCACCTACAGATCGTTATAGCAATCAGCCCCAGCATTTT. Translated: CASSSPTDRYSNQPQHF.

Regarding this clonotype: The junction departs from germline at one end; a sequencing error may be responsible. This chain's CDR3 is CAGSFAQSGNTIYF. CDR3 nucleotides: TGTGCCGGCAGTTTCGCCCAGTCTGGAAACACCATATATTTT. The V and J genes are TRBV12-3 or TRBV12-4 and TRBJ1-3; D ambiguous. The CDR3 is 14 residues long.

This clonotype was observed a few times. The gene calls are TRBV12-3 or TRBV12-4 and TRBJ2-3, with 8 bases identical to TRBD1. J gave up 1 base and V 5 bases, and 8 bases lay outside the gene matches. The CDR3 has 16 amino acids. The CDR3 is CASSPRQGWGTDTQYF. In DNA form, the CDR3 reads TGTGCCAGCAGTCCGAGACAGGGGTGGGGCACAGATACGCAGTATTTT.

This clonotype was counted between two and nine times. The chain links TRBV29-1 to TRBJ2-2, with 7 nucleotides matching TRBD2. The V segment lost 6 bases and the J segment 1 base; nucleotides outside the gene matches: 5. The length of the CDR3 is 14 residues. From germline, CDR1 is SQVTM and CDR2 ANQGSEA. In DNA, the CDR3 is TGCAGCGTCGCGAGCGGGGTGAACACCGGGGAGCTGTTTTTT. Amino acid sequence: CSVASGVNTGELFF.

The rearrangement links TRBV9 to TRBJ2-1, with 10 bases matching TRBD2. Unmatched junction bases numbered 1, after V lost 2 bases and J lost 5 bases. This CDR3 has 14 residues. Germline CDR1 reads SGDLS; CDR2 reads YYNGEE. CDR3 coding DNA: TGTGCCAGCAGCGTCCTAGCGGGGGACAATGAGCAGTTCTTC. It specifies CASSVLAGDNEQFF.

The chain uses TRBV7-9 and TRBJ2-2; D gene unclear. There are 15 residues in the CDR3. Per germline, CDR1 SEHNR and CDR2 FQNEAQ (reference sequence). V was trimmed by 2 bases and J by 6 bases, leaving 13 bases between them. The CDR3 DNA sequence: TGTGCCAGCAGCTTAATCAGCCCTTACCCCGGGGAGCTGTTTTTT. It translates to CASSLISPYPGELFF. The variable domain in full, completed from reference TRBV7-9 and TRBJ2-2, reads DTGVSQNPRHKITKRGQNVTFRCDPISEHNRLYWYRQTLGQGPEFLTYFQNEAQLEKSRLLSDRFSAERPKGSFSTLEIQRTEQGDSAMYLCASSLISPYPGELFFGEGSRLTVL.

The chain uses TRBV20-1 and TRBJ2-7, with D perhaps matching TRBD2 (5 bases). Germline lookup yields CDR1 DFQATT and CDR2 SNEGSKA (reference sequence). Trimming shortened V by 6 bases and J by 3 bases, and 21 bases separated the two germline ends. The CDR3 is 15 amino acids. The CDR3 DNA follows: TGCAGTGCGGCGGGTGGTCTCACCTCGCTCTACGAGCAGTACTTC. This gives the protein CSAAGGLTSLYEQYF.